This T cell receptor (beta chain) was retrieved from a study of blood T cells in healthy people across ages. Overall study findings and caveats: It was found that TCR beta diversity correlated strongly with the percentage of naive T cells.

The V end lost 4 bases, the J end lost 5 bases, and 15 bases lay between the germline ends. Germline V gene lookup returns CDR1 LGHDT and CDR2 YNNKEL (reference sequence). The CDR3 has 15 residues. This clonotype was observed a few times. Its antigen is undetermined. Primed by a sample-barcoded 5' primer and a J-beta primer mix, a second PCR proceeded for 7 to 11 cycles. Every sample returned 2.5 million or more CDR3-containing paired-end reads. TCRdb independently ran MiXCR on the 5' RACE reads; one entry per CDR3 protein. The sample consists of approximately 1.5 million distinct CDR3 sequences, about 42% of them appearing once.

The J gene is TRBJ2-1, the V gene TRBV3-1; weak D call: TRBD2 (5 bases). The sequencing input was blood. This TCR came from a woman aged 18-29 years in good health. The CDR3 protein is CASSLSSLRNNEQFF. The DNA for the CDR3 is TGTGCCAGCAGCCTATCTAGCCTTAGAAACAATGAGCAGTTCTTC.